A single sample is the source of the 27 T cell receptor beta chains below, sequenced in a study of cytomegalovirus exposure and HLA in healthy donors. Data came from immunoSEQ multiplex PCR; TCRdb stores just in-frame clones and leaves some out. The data show about 250,000 clones, with roughly 84% seen just once and about 11% held by the top ten. Sequenced material: PBMCs. The source is a man aged 18-30 years in good health and CMV-seropositive.

The V and J genes are TRBV5-8 and TRBJ1-2; TRBD1 matches at 9 bases. The CDR3 extends over 16 amino acids. Looked up from germline, CDR1 is SGHTS and CDR2 is YDEGEE. The V gene end was trimmed by 4 bases and the J gene end by 8 bases; junction bases not matched to a gene: 15. The CDR3 sequence: CASSNSGTGRAGGYTF. CDR3 coding DNA: TGTGCCAGCAGCAATTCAGGGACAGGGAGGGCCGGCGGCTACACCTTC.

The V and J genes are TRBV5-1 and TRBJ1-2; D may be TRBD1 (5 bases). The V gene lost 0 bases and the J gene lost 8 bases, with 14 bases spanning the gap. This CDR3 contains 14 residues. Germline V gives CDR1 SGHRS, CDR2 YFSETQ. The CDR3 is CASSLVGETAGYTF. The CDR3, as DNA: TGCGCCAGCAGCTTGGTTGGTGAGACAGCAGGCTACACCTTC.

This clone has a single count. For the CDR3, the DNA is TGCGCCAGCAGCTTGGCTCCTCCACAGGGGGTTAGCTACACCTTC. It yields the protein CASSLAPPQGVSYTF. The chain employs TRBV5-1 and TRBJ1-2; 8 bases are shared with TRBD1. The CDR3 extends over 15 amino acids. Losses at the gene ends were 0 bases for V and 9 bases for J; bases not matched to a gene: 10. CDR1 SGHRS and CDR2 YFSETQ come from the germline V gene.

CDR3 residues: CASSPRRAVDSYEQYF. The CDR3 DNA follows: TGTGCCAGCAGCCCCCGTAGGGCAGTGGACTCCTACGAGCAGTACTTC. The chain carries TRBV9 and TRBJ2-7; D gene ambiguous. Germline V gene data show CDR1 as SGDLS and CDR2 as YYNGEE. The V gene lost 4 bases and the J gene lost 0 bases, with 17 bases spanning the gap. The CDR3 contains 16 residues. Together with reference TRBV9 and TRBJ2-7, the CDR3 gives the full variable domain: DSGVTQTPKHLITATGQRVTLRCSPRSGDLSVYWYQQSLDQGLQFLIQYYNGEERAKGNILERFSAQQFPDLHSELNLSSLELGDSALYFCASSPRRAVDSYEQYFGPGTRLTVT.

The genes are TRBV28 and TRBJ1-5; 8 nucleotides align to TRBD1. V gave up 0 bases and J gave up 5 bases; unmatched junction bases: 6. The CDR3 loop spans 16 amino acids. Germline V gives CDR1 MDHEN, CDR2 SYDVKM. Here the CDR3 DNA reads TGTGCCAGCAGTTTATGGGAGACAGGGGAGCATCAGCCCCAGCATTTT. Its protein product is CASSLWETGEHQPQHF. Variable domain in full (rest from reference TRBV28 and TRBJ1-5): DVKVTQSSRYLVKRTGEKVFLECVQDMDHENMFWYRQDPGLGLRLIYFSYDVKMKEKGDIPEGYSVSREKKERFSLILESASTNQTSMYLCASSLWETGEHQPQHFGDGTRLSIL.

The chain carries TRBV4-2 and TRBJ2-1, with D perhaps TRBD2 (6 bases). Germline V gene sequence: CDR1 LGHNA, CDR2 YNFKEQ. This CDR3 has 14 amino acids. Trimming removed 0 bases at V and 8 bases at J, with 11 bases between. The CDR3 bases are TGTGCCAGCAGCCAAGATCAACTAGCAGATGAGCAGTTCTTC. It is translated as CASSQDQLADEQFF.

The rearrangement joins TRBV5-1 to TRBJ2-3; TRBD2 matches 8 bases. This CDR3 region has 13 residues. J lost 6 bases, V lost 5 bases, and 5 bases had no gene match. Germline V CDR1 and CDR2: SGHRS, YFSETQ. CDR3 coding DNA: TGCGCCAGCAGGGCGGGAGGCCCGGATACGCAGTATTTT. It specifies CASRAGGPDTQYF.

This chain joins TRBV5-5 and TRBJ1-2; 8 nucleotides agree with TRBD1. Germline CDR1 is SGHKS and CDR2 is YYEKEE (reference sequence). The CDR3 consists of 14 residues. With V trimmed by 4 bases and J by 4 bases, 6 bases remained unmatched. The CDR3 nucleotides are TGTGCCAGCAGCCTGAGGCAGGGGGCCTATGGCTACACCTTC. Amino acids: CASSLRQGAYGYTF.

The V call is TRBV13, the J call TRBJ1-4; D remains unclear. V lost 0 bases and J lost 8, with 19 bases in between. Germline lookup yields CDR1 PRHDT and CDR2 FYEKMQ (reference sequence). There are 17 residues in the CDR3. The CDR3 here is CASSLGLRRVSEEKLFF. As DNA, the CDR3 is TGTGCCAGCAGCTTAGGCCTGCGACGGGTTTCCGAAGAAAAACTGTTTTTT. Full variable domain (missing parts from reference TRBV13 and TRBJ1-4): AAGVIQSPRHLIKEKRETATLKCYPIPRHDTVYWYQQGPGQDPQFLISFYEKMQSDKGSIPDRFSAQQFSDYHSELNMSSLELGDSALYFCASSLGLRRVSEEKLFFGSGTQLSVL.

The chain uses TRBV5-1 and TRBJ2-3; 13 positions match TRBD2. In germline, CDR1 is SGHRS, CDR2 YFSETQ. There are 15 residues in the CDR3. V shed 5 bases, J shed 6 bases, and the junction held 6 bases outside the gene matches. The CDR3 nucleotides are TGCGCCAGCAGGCCCGGACTAGCGGGAGTGGATACGCAGTATTTT. It specifies CASRPGLAGVDTQYF.

This clone was detected once. The V and J genes are TRBV27 and TRBJ2-7; D unresolved. Germline V CDR1 and CDR2: MNHEY, SMNVEV (reference sequence). CDR3 length: 12 residues. V was cut by 2 bases and J by 5 bases, with 7 bases left in between. This CDR3 reads CASSLMGNEQYF. The CDR3, as DNA: TGTGCCAGCAGTTTAATGGGAAACGAGCAGTACTTC.

The chain couples TRBV7-2 to TRBJ2-7; D is unclear. The V end was cut by 5 bases, the J end by 4 bases, with 9 bases between. The V gene's germline CDR1 is SGHTA and CDR2 FQGNSA. The CDR3 runs to 12 residues. This chain's CDR3 is CASSLIGYEQYF. The CDR3 DNA sequence: TGTGCCAGCAGCCTGATAGGTTACGAGCAGTACTTC.

The chain is built from TRBV6-6 and TRBJ2-1, with D possibly TRBD2 on 5 matching bases. The CDR3 runs to 14 residues. The V end was cut by 8 bases, the J end by 1 base, with 12 bases between. The germline V gene encodes CDR1 MNHNY and CDR2 SVGAGI (reference sequence). CDR3 coding DNA: TGTGCCAGCCTCGCGGGTAGTTCCTACAATGAGCAGTTCTTC. Translating it yields CASLAGSSYNEQFF.

The chain joins TRBV2 to TRBJ1-1, with D uncertain. The CDR3 length is 13 residues. From germline, CDR1 is SNHLY and CDR2 FYNNEI. Between the trimmed V and J ends, which lost 6 bases and 2 bases, there was a span of 10 bases. CDR3 sequence (DNA): TGTGCCAGCAGGGGCGCCGGAAACACTGAAGCTTTCTTT. It is translated as CASRGAGNTEAFF.

This chain joins TRBV2 and TRBJ1-1, with TRBD1 identical over 11 bases. CDR1 SNHLY and CDR2 FYNNEI come from the germline V gene. The CDR3 has 15 amino acids. V lost 2 bases to trimming and J lost 11 bases; unmatched junction nucleotides: 10. CDR3 bases: TGTGCCAGCAGTGAACCGGGACAGGGGGTTTGGTGGGCTTTCTTT. It is translated as CASSEPGQGVWWAFF.

This chain joins TRBV5-4 and TRBJ2-5; no clear D gene. CDR3 length equals 12 residues. Germline loops: CDR1 SGHNT, CDR2 YYREEE (reference sequence). V lost 1 base to trimming and J lost 7 bases, with 8 bases between them. CDR3 DNA: TGTGCCAGCAGCTTGAGGCTACCGACCCAGTACTTC. Residues: CASSLRLPTQYF. Filled out from reference TRBV5-4 and TRBJ2-5, the complete variable domain reads ETGVTQSPTHLIKTRGQQVTLRCSSQSGHNTVSWYQQALGQGPQFIFQYYREEENGRGNFPPRFSGLQFPNYSSELNVNALELDDSALYLCASSLRLPTQYFGPGTRLLVL.

V is TRBV9 and J is TRBJ1-1; 7 nucleotides match TRBD1. Per germline, CDR1 SGDLS and CDR2 YYNGEE. This CDR3 has 19 amino acids. With V trimmed by 2 bases and J by 0 bases, 16 bases remained unmatched. The CDR3 loop reads CASSVNASPAGGLNTEAFF. In DNA, the CDR3 is TGTGCCAGCAGCGTCAATGCGTCGCCGGCAGGGGGTTTGAACACTGAAGCTTTCTTT.

The chain uses TRBV30 and TRBJ1-1; D is unclear. Trimming left V 1 base short and J 0 bases short, with 6 bases between. The CDR3 runs to 13 residues. Germline V lookup: CDR1 GTSNPN, CDR2 SVGIG (reference sequence). CDR3: CAWSADMNTEAFF. The CDR3 DNA reads TGTGCCTGGAGTGCCGATATGAACACTGAAGCTTTCTTT.

This clone was seen only once. The V gene is TRBV9, the J gene TRBJ2-2; no firm D call. Germline V gene lookup returns CDR1 SGDLS and CDR2 YYNGEE. Trimming left V 0 bases short and J 5 bases short, with 17 bases between. The length of the CDR3 is 17 residues. The CDR3 region has the DNA TGTGCCAGCAGCGTAGGTCCCCCTGCCGATTGGACCGGGGAGCTGTTTTTT. It translates to CASSVGPPADWTGELFF. The full variable domain, completed using reference TRBV9 and TRBJ2-2, is DSGVTQTPKHLITATGQRVTLRCSPRSGDLSVYWYQQSLDQGLQFLIQYYNGEERAKGNILERFSAQQFPDLHSELNLSSLELGDSALYFCASSVGPPADWTGELFFGEGSRLTVL.

This chain connects TRBV29-1 to TRBJ1-3; possibly TRBD1 for D (5 bases). The V gene lost 7 bases and the J gene lost 4 bases, with 14 bases spanning the gap. The germline V gene has CDR1 SQVTM and CDR2 ANQGSEA. This CDR3 spans 13 amino acids. The CDR3: CSGRDYYGNTIYF. The CDR3 DNA sequence: TGCAGCGGCCGGGACTACTACGGAAACACCATATATTTT. Full variable domain (missing parts from reference TRBV29-1 and TRBJ1-3): SAVISQKPSRDICQRGTSLTIQCQVDSQVTMMFWYRQQPGQSLTLIATANQGSEATYESGFVIDKFPISRPNLTFSTLTVSNMSPEDSSIYLCSGRDYYGNTIYFGEGSWLTVV.

The chain is built from TRBV28 and TRBJ2-1, with D possibly being TRBD2 (6 bases). The CDR3 extends over 14 amino acids. V dropped 9 bases and J dropped 3 bases, with 15 bases sitting between them. CDR1 is MDHEN and CDR2 is SYDVKM in the germline V gene. The CDR3 coding sequence is TGTGCCAGTATACAGGCGGGATACTACAATGAGCAGTTCTTC. Translated: CASIQAGYYNEQFF.

This clone was observed a single time. V usage is TRBV27 and J usage is TRBJ2-1; 7 bases are a match to TRBD2. CDR3 size: 16 residues. With V trimmed by 3 bases and J by 6 bases, 11 bases remained unmatched. Germline assignment: CDR1 MNHEY and CDR2 SMNVEV (reference sequence). Here the CDR3 reads CASSLWAGEVGNEQFF. The CDR3 nucleotides are TGTGCCAGCAGTTTGTGGGCGGGAGAAGTGGGCAATGAGCAGTTCTTC.

V and J are TRBV10-3 and TRBJ2-5; 7 bases match TRBD1. The V segment lost 4 bases and the J segment 1 base; nucleotides outside the gene matches: 12. The CDR3 runs to 17 residues. Germline V gene lookup returns CDR1 ENHRY and CDR2 SYGVKD. In DNA form, the CDR3 reads TGTGCCATCAGTGGCCCTCGACAGGGAACTTTCCAAGAGACCCAGTACTTC. Amino acid sequence: CAISGPRQGTFQETQYF.

The rearrangement uses TRBV28 and TRBJ1-2, with TRBD1 identical over 7 bases. Losses at the gene ends were 6 bases for V and 3 bases for J; bases not matched to a gene: 4. Germline-derived CDR1 and CDR2 are MDHEN and SYDVKM. The CDR3 has 13 residues. The CDR3 sequence: CASRPGQYYGYTF. The CDR3 nucleotides are TGTGCCAGCAGGCCGGGACAGTACTATGGCTACACCTTC.

The chain uses TRBV29-1 and TRBJ2-7; 10 nucleotides line up with TRBD1. There are 14 residues in the CDR3. The V and J ends lost 3 bases and 7 bases, in that order; junction bases with no gene match: 9. The germline gives CDR1 SQVTM, CDR2 ANQGSEA. The CDR3: CSVDKGQGTREQYF. In DNA form, the CDR3 reads TGCAGCGTTGACAAGGGACAGGGGACAAGGGAGCAGTACTTC.

This sequence joins TRBV28 and TRBJ2-1; no clear D gene. Germline V gene data show CDR1 as MDHEN and CDR2 as SYDVKM. The V and J ends lost 4 bases and 0 bases respectively, with 4 bases between them. This CDR3 is built from 13 residues. The CDR3 bases are TGTGCCAGCAGTTCTAACTCCTACAATGAGCAGTTCTTC. Translated: CASSSNSYNEQFF.

This chain joins TRBV6-5 and TRBJ1-1; D is undetermined. Germline V CDR1 and CDR2: MNHEY, SVGAGI. CDR3 length: 15 residues. Trimming removed 8 bases from V and 2 bases from J, with 18 bases in between. The CDR3 DNA reads as TGTGCCAGCGGGATCGGACGGACCTATAACACTGAAGCTTTCTTT. Its protein product is CASGIGRTYNTEAFF.